A selection of T cell receptor beta chains follows, all from one sample in a study of shared clonotypes between healthy human individuals. Measured with immunoSEQ multiplex PCR; TCRdb has only the in-frame clones, and not every one. The repertoire holds approximately 710,000 clones, about 90% seen once, with 30% to 35% in the top ten. The sample comprised memory CD8+ T cells from PBMCs. The source of these receptors is a man aged 18 to 29 in good health. Some clones in this sample may be carry-over from other donors' samples. Each CDR3 is given with its conserved first and last residue.

j_call: TRBJ1-2; cdr3_length: 12; v_call: TRBV19; cdr3_aa: CASSNPASGYTF
j_call: TRBJ2-5; cdr3_length: 14; v_call: TRBV7-9; cdr3_aa: CASSLKLGEETQYF
j_call: TRBJ1-1; cdr3_length: 15; v_call: TRBV13; cdr3_aa: CASSLGRTSNTEAFF
j_call: TRBJ2-5; cdr3_length: 14; v_call: TRBV25-1; cdr3_aa: CASSGDRAQETQYF
j_call: TRBJ1-3; cdr3_length: 15; v_call: TRBV7-6; cdr3_aa: CASSADRSSGNTIYF
j_call: TRBJ2-2; cdr3_length: 13; v_call: TRBV6-5; cdr3_aa: CASSIGDTWELFF
j_call: TRBJ2-3; cdr3_length: 16; v_call: TRBV4-1; cdr3_aa: CASSPRGLERTDTQYF
j_call: TRBJ1-1; cdr3_length: 12; v_call: TRBV10-2; cdr3_aa: CASSAGGAGAFF
j_call: TRBJ2-1; cdr3_length: 11; v_call: TRBV20-1; cdr3_aa: CSARVATLGFF
j_call: TRBJ2-2; cdr3_length: 15; v_call: TRBV6-5; cdr3_aa: CASTTDRGPYGELFF
j_call: TRBJ1-5; cdr3_length: 17; v_call: TRBV15; cdr3_aa: CATSRDLVGLSNQPQHF
j_call: TRBJ2-3; cdr3_length: 13; v_call: TRBV11-1; cdr3_aa: CASSLLSTDTQYF
j_call: TRBJ2-7; cdr3_length: 17; v_call: TRBV4-1; cdr3_aa: CASSQKLTSGNSYEQYF
j_call: TRBJ1-4; cdr3_length: 18; v_call: TRBV9; cdr3_aa: CASSAGRTESGANEKLFF
j_call: TRBJ1-2; cdr3_length: 17; v_call: TRBV19; cdr3_aa: CASSIDLHVPDSYGYTF
j_call: TRBJ1-2; cdr3_length: 18; v_call: TRBV28; cdr3_aa: CASSFLIPRSPAGYGYTF
j_call: TRBJ2-1; cdr3_length: 17; v_call: TRBV2; cdr3_aa: CASSENRYVVSYNEQFF
j_call: TRBJ2-1; cdr3_length: 18; v_call: TRBV2; cdr3_aa: CASSERFAALDPYNEQFF
j_call: TRBJ1-2; cdr3_length: 15; v_call: TRBV7-2; cdr3_aa: CASSSRDSPNYGYTF
j_call: TRBJ1-2; cdr3_length: 15; v_call: TRBV6-5; cdr3_aa: CASSYSIPSLDGYTF
j_call: TRBJ2-2; cdr3_length: 16; v_call: TRBV5-1; cdr3_aa: CASSSKGGLDTGELFF
j_call: TRBJ2-1; cdr3_length: 14; v_call: TRBV10-3; cdr3_aa: CAISESWRNNEQFF
j_call: TRBJ1-4; cdr3_length: 12; v_call: TRBV25-1; cdr3_aa: CASSESDEKLFF
j_call: -; cdr3_length: 14; v_call: TRBV25-1; cdr3_aa: CASSEISDPYEQYF
j_call: TRBJ2-7; cdr3_length: 14; v_call: TRBV21-1; cdr3_aa: CASSPPDRPYEQYF
j_call: TRBJ2-3; cdr3_length: 15; v_call: TRBV21-1; cdr3_aa: CASGWAPYPTDTQYF
j_call: TRBJ1-2; cdr3_length: 15; v_call: TRBV28; cdr3_aa: CASRSLDGEGEGYTF
j_call: TRBJ2-7; cdr3_length: 15; v_call: TRBV7-4; cdr3_aa: CASSSTEREDNEQYF
j_call: TRBJ2-7; cdr3_length: 12; v_call: TRBV18; cdr3_aa: CASSGGNYEQYF
j_call: TRBJ1-5; cdr3_length: 13; v_call: TRBV18; cdr3_aa: CASSQERDQPQHF
j_call: TRBJ2-5; cdr3_length: 15; v_call: TRBV27; cdr3_aa: CASSPKPGLMETQYF
j_call: TRBJ2-7; cdr3_length: 15; v_call: TRBV11-2; cdr3_aa: CASSPRTRKSYEQYF
j_call: TRBJ2-1; cdr3_length: 13; v_call: TRBV5-5; cdr3_aa: CASSLGSAHEQFF
j_call: TRBJ2-5; cdr3_length: 15; v_call: TRBV9; cdr3_aa: CASSSGGLTQETQYF
j_call: TRBJ1-5; cdr3_length: 15; v_call: TRBV4-2; cdr3_aa: CASSQDAGEYQPQHF
j_call: TRBJ2-7; cdr3_length: 18; v_call: TRBV7-9; cdr3_aa: CASSSPPGLDSGFYEQYF
j_call: TRBJ1-1; cdr3_length: 13; v_call: TRBV7-9; cdr3_aa: CASSPPGNTEAFF
j_call: TRBJ2-1; cdr3_length: 14; v_call: TRBV27; cdr3_aa: CASSLGLAVDEQFF
j_call: TRBJ2-7; cdr3_length: 15; v_call: TRBV6-6; cdr3_aa: CASSAGPSGGYEQYF
j_call: TRBJ1-3; cdr3_length: 12; v_call: TRBV7-2; cdr3_aa: CASTRSGNTIYF
j_call: TRBJ2-1; cdr3_length: 11; v_call: TRBV20-1; cdr3_aa: CSALTGLEQFF
j_call: TRBJ2-1; cdr3_length: 16; v_call: TRBV7-3; cdr3_aa: CASSSLSGSSYNEQFF
j_call: TRBJ1-5; cdr3_length: 13; v_call: TRBV28; cdr3_aa: CASSFRGDQPQHF
j_call: TRBJ2-6; cdr3_length: 15; v_call: TRBV7-9; cdr3_aa: CASSFPGAGANVLTF
j_call: TRBJ2-1; cdr3_length: 15; v_call: TRBV7-9; cdr3_aa: CASSIGGVGRNEQFF